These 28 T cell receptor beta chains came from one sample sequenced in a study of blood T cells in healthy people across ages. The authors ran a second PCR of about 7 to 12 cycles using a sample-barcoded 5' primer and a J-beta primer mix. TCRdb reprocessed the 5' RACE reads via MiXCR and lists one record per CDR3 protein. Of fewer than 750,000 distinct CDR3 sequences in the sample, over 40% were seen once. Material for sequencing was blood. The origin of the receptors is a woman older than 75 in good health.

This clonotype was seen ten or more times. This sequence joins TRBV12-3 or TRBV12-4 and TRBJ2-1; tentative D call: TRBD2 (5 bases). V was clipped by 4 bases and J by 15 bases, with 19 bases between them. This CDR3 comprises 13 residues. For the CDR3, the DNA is TGTGCCAGCAGTTCAGAACCTTTGCCTAGCCGGTTCTTC. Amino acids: CASSSEPLPSRFF.

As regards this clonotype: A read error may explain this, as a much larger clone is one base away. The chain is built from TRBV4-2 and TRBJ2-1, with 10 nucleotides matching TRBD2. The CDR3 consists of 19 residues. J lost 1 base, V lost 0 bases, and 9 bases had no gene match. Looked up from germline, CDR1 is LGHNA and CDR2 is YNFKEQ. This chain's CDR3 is CASSQDRTSGAVSYNEQFF. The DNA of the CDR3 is TGTGCCAGCAGCCAAGATCGGACTAGCGGTGCAGTATCCTACAATGAGCAGTTCTTC.

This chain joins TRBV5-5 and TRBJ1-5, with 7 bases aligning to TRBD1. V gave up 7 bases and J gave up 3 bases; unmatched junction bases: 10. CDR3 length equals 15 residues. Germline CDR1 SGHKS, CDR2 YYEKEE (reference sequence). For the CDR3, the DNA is TGTGCCAGCCGTAGACAGGGTGGGGACAATCAGCCCCAGCATTTT. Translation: CASRRQGGDNQPQHF.

CDR3 DNA: TGTGCCATCAGTGATAAGAGGGGGCTAGGTGAGCAGTTCTTC. Its protein product is CAISDKRGLGEQFF. J is TRBJ2-1 and V is TRBV10-3, with 7 nucleotides matching TRBD1. V shed 3 bases and J 9 bases; nucleotides not matched to a gene: 8. CDR3 size: 14 residues. Germline V gene data show CDR1 as ENHRY and CDR2 as SYGVKD.

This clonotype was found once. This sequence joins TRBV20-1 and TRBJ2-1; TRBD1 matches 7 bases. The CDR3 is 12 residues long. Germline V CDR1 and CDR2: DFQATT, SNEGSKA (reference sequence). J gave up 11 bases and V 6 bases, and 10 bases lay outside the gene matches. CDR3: CSAWTGPYQQFF. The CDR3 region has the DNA TGCAGTGCCTGGACAGGCCCCTATCAGCAGTTCTTC.

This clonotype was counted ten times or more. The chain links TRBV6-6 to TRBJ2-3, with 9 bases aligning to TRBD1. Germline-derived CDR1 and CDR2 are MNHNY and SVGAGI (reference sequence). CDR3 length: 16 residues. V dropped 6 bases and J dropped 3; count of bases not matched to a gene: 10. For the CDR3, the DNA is TGTGCCAGCAGCCTCCGCCGGGACAGGGAAACAGATACGCAGTATTTT. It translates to CASSLRRDRETDTQYF.

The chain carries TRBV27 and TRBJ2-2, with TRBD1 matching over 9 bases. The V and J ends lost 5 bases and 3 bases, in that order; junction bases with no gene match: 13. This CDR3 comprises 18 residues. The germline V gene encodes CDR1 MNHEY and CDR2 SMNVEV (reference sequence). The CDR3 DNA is TGTGCCAGCAGTCCCGGGACAGGGTCCGGGGTTGACACCGGGGAGCTGTTTTTT. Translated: CASSPGTGSGVDTGELFF.

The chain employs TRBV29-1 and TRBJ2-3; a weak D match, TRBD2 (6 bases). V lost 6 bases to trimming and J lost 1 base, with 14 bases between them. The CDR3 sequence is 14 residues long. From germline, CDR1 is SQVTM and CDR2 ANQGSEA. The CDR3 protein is CSVAEGLGTDTQYF. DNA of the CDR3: TGCAGCGTGGCGGAGGGACTTGGCACAGATACGCAGTATTTT.

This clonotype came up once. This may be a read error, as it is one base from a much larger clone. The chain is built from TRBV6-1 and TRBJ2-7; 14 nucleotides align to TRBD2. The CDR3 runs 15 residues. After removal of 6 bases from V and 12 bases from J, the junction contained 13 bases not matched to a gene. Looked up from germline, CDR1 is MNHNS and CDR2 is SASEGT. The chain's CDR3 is CASSHRLAGGPSGYF. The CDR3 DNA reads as TGTGCCAGCAGCCACAGACTAGCGGGAGGGCCTTCGGGGTACTTC.

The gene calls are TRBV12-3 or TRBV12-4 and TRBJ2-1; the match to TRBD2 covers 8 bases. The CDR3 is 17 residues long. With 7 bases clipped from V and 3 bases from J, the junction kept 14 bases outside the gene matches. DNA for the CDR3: TGTGCCAGCACCGATGGGGAACTAGCGGCGATCTACAATGAGCAGTTCTTC. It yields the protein CASTDGELAAIYNEQFF.

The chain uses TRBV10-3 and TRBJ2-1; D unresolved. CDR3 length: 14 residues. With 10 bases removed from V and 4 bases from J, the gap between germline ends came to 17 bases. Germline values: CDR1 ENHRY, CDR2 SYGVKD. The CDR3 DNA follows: TGTGCCAGCAGGACCAGCACCGGGTACAATGAGCAGTTCTTC. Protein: CASRTSTGYNEQFF.

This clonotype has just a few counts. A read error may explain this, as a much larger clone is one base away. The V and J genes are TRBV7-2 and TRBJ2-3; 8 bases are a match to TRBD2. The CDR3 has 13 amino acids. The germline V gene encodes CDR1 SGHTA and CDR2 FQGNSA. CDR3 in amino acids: CAGSLLAADTQYF. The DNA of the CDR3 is TGTGCCGGCAGCTTACTAGCGGCAGATACGCAGTATTTT.

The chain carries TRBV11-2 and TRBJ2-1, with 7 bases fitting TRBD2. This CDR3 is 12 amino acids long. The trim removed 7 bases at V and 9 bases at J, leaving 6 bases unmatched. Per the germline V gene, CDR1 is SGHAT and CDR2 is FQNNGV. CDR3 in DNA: TGTGCCAGCACCGCCGGGGGGTTTGAGCAGTTCTTC. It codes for CASTAGGFEQFF.

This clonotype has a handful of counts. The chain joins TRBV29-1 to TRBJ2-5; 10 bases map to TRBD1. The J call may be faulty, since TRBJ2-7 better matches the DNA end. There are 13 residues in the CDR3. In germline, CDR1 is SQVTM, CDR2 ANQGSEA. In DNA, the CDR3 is TGCAGCGTTGGGGGACAGGGGTTGTCCGAGCAGTACTTC. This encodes CSVGGQGLSEQYF.

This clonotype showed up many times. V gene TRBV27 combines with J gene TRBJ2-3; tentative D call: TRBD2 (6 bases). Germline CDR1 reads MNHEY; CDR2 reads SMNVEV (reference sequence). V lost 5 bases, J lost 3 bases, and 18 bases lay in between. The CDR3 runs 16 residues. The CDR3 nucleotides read TGTGCCAGCAGTCCATGGGGCGGGATGTCGACAGATACGCAGTATTTT. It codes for CASSPWGGMSTDTQYF.

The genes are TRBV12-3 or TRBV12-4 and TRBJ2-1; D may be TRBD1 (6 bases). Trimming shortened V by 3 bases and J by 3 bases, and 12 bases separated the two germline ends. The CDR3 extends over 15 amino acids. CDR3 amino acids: CASSFGGAFYNEQFF. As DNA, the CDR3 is TGTGCCAGCAGTTTTGGGGGCGCATTCTACAATGAGCAGTTCTTC.

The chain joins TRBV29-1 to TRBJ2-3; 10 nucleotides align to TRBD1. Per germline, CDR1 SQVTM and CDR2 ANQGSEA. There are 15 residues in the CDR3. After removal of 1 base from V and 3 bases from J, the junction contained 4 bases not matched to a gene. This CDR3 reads CSVEGQGASTDTQYF. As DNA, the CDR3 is TGCAGCGTTGAAGGACAGGGGGCGTCGACAGATACGCAGTATTTT.

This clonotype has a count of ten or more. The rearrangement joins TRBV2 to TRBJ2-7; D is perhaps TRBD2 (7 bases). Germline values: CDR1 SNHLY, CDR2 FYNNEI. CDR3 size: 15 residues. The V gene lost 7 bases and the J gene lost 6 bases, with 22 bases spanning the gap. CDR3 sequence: CASNLQGGQLGEQYF. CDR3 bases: TGTGCCAGCAACCTACAGGGAGGGCAATTGGGCGAGCAGTACTTC.

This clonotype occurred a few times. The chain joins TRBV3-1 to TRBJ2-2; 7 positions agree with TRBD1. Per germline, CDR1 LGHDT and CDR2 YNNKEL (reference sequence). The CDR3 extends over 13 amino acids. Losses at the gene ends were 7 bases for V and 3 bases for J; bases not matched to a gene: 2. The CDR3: CASNTGDTGELFF. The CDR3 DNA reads TGTGCCAGCAACACAGGGGACACCGGGGAGCTGTTTTTT.

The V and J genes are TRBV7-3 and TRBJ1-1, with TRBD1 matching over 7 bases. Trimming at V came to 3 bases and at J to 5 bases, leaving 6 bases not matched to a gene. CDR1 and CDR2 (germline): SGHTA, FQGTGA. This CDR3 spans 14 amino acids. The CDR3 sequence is CASSLTGLWTEAFF. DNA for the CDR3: TGTGCCAGCAGCTTGACAGGGCTTTGGACTGAAGCTTTCTTT.

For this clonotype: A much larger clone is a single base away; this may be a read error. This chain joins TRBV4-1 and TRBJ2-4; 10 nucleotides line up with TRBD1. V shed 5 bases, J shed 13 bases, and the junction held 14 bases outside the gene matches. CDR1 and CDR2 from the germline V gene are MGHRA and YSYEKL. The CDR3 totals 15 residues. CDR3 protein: CASSDRTGGFYDQYF. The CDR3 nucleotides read TGCGCCAGCAGCGACCGGACAGGGGGTTTCTACGACCAGTACTTC.

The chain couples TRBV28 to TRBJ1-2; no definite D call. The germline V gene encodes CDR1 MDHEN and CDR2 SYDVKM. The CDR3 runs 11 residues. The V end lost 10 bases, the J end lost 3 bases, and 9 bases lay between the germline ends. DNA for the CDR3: TGTGCCACGGGCACTTACTATGGCTACACCTTC. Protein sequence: CATGTYYGYTF.

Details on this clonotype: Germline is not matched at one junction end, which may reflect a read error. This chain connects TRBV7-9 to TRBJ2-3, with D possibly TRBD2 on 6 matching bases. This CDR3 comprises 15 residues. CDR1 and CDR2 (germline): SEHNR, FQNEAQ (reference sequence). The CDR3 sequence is CTSSLTPGGTDTQYF. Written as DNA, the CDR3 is TGTACCAGCAGCTTAACCCCGGGGGGCACAGATACGCAGTATTTT.

CDR3 sequence: CASSYGAAQFF. DNA of the CDR3: TGTGCCAGCAGTTACGGGGCAGCCCAGTTCTTC. The chain couples TRBV6-6 to TRBJ2-1; maybe TRBD1 (5 bases). Looked up from germline, CDR1 is MNHNY and CDR2 is SVGAGI (reference sequence). V was clipped by 2 bases and J by 13 bases, with 9 bases between them. This CDR3 comprises 11 residues.

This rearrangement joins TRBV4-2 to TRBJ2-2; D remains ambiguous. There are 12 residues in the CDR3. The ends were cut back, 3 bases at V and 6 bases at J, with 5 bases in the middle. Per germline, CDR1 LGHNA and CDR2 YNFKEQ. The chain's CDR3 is CASSHSAGELFF. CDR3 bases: TGTGCCAGCAGCCATTCGGCCGGGGAGCTGTTTTTT.

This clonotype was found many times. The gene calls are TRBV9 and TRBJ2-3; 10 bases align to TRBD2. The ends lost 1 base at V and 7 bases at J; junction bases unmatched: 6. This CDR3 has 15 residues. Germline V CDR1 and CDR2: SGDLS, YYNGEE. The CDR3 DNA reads TGTGCCAGCAGCGTAAACAGCGGGGGGGAATATACGCAGTATTTT. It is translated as CASSVNSGGEYTQYF.

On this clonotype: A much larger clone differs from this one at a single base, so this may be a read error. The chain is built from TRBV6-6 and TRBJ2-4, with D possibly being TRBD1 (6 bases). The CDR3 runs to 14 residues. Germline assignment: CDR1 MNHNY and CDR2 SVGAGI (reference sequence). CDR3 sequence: CASRPQGSKYIQYF. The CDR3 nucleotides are TGTGCCAGCAGGCCACAGGGCTCCAAATACATTCAGTACTTC.

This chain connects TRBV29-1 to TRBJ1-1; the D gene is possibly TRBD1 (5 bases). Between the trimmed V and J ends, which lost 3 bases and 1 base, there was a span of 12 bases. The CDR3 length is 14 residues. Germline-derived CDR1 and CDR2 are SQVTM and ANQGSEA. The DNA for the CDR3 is TGCAGCGTTGACTTCCCAGGGAAGAACACTGAAGCTTTCTTT. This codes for CSVDFPGKNTEAFF.